This T cell receptor beta chain was sequenced in a study of cytomegalovirus exposure and HLA in healthy donors. This clone has just a few counts. CDR3 length: 13 amino acids. Germline loops: CDR1 SGHNT, CDR2 YENEEA. With 3 bases removed from V and 4 bases from J, the gap between germline ends came to 7 bases. 60 Vbeta and 13 Jbeta primers were used in PCR. This table comes from immunoSEQ multiplex PCR, and its TCRdb copy is limited to in-frame clones, with some not included. The sample lists roughly 120,000 clones, over 75% occurring once. The sequence was collected from a human donor in good health. The chain couples TRBV11-3 to TRBJ2-1, with a possible D match to TRBD2 (5 bases). Sample: PBMCs. The CDR3 region is CASSFTGYNEQFF. CDR3 nucleotide sequence: TGTGCCAGCAGCTTCACGGGATACAATGAGCAGTTCTTC.